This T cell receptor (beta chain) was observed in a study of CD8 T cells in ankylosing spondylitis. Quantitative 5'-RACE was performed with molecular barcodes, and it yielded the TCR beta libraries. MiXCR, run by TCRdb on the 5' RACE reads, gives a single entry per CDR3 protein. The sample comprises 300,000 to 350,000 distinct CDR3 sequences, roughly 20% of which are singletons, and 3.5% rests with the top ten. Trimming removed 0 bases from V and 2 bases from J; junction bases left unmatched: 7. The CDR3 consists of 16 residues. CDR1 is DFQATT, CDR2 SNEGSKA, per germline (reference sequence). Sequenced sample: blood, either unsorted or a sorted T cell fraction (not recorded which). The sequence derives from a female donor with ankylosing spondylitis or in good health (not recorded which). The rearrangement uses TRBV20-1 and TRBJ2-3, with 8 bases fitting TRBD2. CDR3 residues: CSARDGKRGYTDTQYF. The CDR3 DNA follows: TGCAGTGCTAGAGATGGGAAGCGGGGGTACACAGATACGCAGTATTTT.